These 10 T cell receptor beta chains share one sample of origin, sequenced in a study of blood T cell repertoires in COVID-19. The table came from immunoSEQ multiplex PCR; TCRdb's copy has only in-frame clones and leaves some out. The sample has around 170,000 clones, 80% to 90% seen once. What was sequenced was peripheral blood. All receptors come from a man between 60 and 75 years old with acute or convalescent COVID-19.

The rearrangement links TRBV7-8 to TRBJ1-6, with unresolved D. V lost 5 bases to trimming and J lost 0 bases, with 8 bases between them. Germline values: CDR1 SGHVS, CDR2 FQNEAQ. The CDR3 is 15 amino acids. CDR3 in amino acids: CASSPGYSYNSPLHF. In DNA form, the CDR3 reads TGTGCCAGCAGCCCAGGATACTCCTATAATTCACCCCTCCACTTT.

The chain has TRBV25-1 and TRBJ1-2, with D possibly being TRBD1 (5 bases). Trimming took off 4 bases at V and 4 bases at J, with 10 bases between the two ends. Germline assignment: CDR1 MGHDK and CDR2 SYGVNS. CDR3 length: 13 residues. CDR3 nucleotides: TGTGCCAGCAGTGGGGGACTGTTCTATGGCTACACCTTC. Protein product: CASSGGLFYGYTF.

V is TRBV5-1 and J is TRBJ2-2; 7 positions match TRBD1. CDR3 length: 14 residues. V lost 4 bases, J lost 7 bases, and 7 bases stayed unmatched. Germline assignment: CDR1 SGHRS and CDR2 YFSETQ. The CDR3 region is CASSLGQTLGELFF. Here the CDR3 DNA reads TGCGCCAGCAGCCTGGGACAGACACTCGGGGAGCTGTTTTTT. The whole variable domain, filled in from reference TRBV5-1 and TRBJ2-2, reads KAGVTQTPRYLIKTRGQQVTLSCSPISGHRSVSWYQQTPGQGLQFLFEYFSETQRNKGNFPGRFSGRQFSNSRSEMNVSTLELGDSALYLCASSLGQTLGELFFGEGSRLTVL.

This sequence joins TRBV24-1 and TRBJ2-7; TRBD2 matches at 8 bases. With V trimmed by 4 bases and J by 7 bases, 11 bases remained unmatched. CDR1 and CDR2 (germline): KGHDR, SFDVKD. This CDR3 has 15 amino acids. DNA of the CDR3: TGTGCCACCAGTGACCGGGCGGGGGGCGCCCGGGAGCAGTACTTC. Residues: CATSDRAGGAREQYF.

The gene calls are TRBV6-5 and TRBJ1-5; 7 positions match TRBD1. Trimming cost V 8 bases and J 0 bases; bases outside gene matches: 4. The CDR3 has 14 amino acids. From germline, CDR1 is MNHEY and CDR2 SVGAGI. CDR3 in amino acids: CASGRQGSNQPQHF. The CDR3 bases are TGTGCCAGCGGACGACAGGGTAGCAATCAGCCCCAGCATTTT.

This chain connects TRBV5-4 to TRBJ1-3; D ambiguous. Between the trimmed V and J ends, which lost 4 bases and 6 bases, there was a span of 20 bases. CDR3 size: 16 residues. Germline-derived CDR1 and CDR2 are SGHNT and YYREEE (reference sequence). The CDR3, as DNA: TGTGCCAGCAGCCCTGATCCTACCGTGCCGATAAACACCATATATTTT. This encodes CASSPDPTVPINTIYF.

The J gene is TRBJ1-2, the V gene TRBV19; tentatively, D is TRBD1 (6 bases). The germline gives CDR1 LNHDA, CDR2 SQIVND (reference sequence). The CDR3 loop spans 14 amino acids. V shed 2 bases and J shed 6 bases, with 13 bases lying between them. The CDR3 region is CASSITAGVDGYTF. The CDR3 DNA sequence: TGTGCCAGTAGTATAACGGCAGGGGTGGATGGCTACACCTTC. The whole variable domain, remainder taken from reference TRBV19 and TRBJ1-2, is DGGITQSPKYLFRKEGQNVTLSCEQNLNHDAMYWYRQDPGQGLRLIYYSQIVNDFQKGDIAEGYSVSREKKESFPLTVTSAQKNPTAFYLCASSITAGVDGYTFGSGTRLTVV.

The chain links TRBV7-8 to TRBJ2-2, with D perhaps TRBD2 (6 bases). V was trimmed by 5 bases and J by 6 bases, leaving 7 bases between them. From germline, CDR1 is SGHVS and CDR2 FQNEAQ. This CDR3 region has 12 residues. The CDR3 sequence: CASSPGAGELFF. The CDR3 DNA is TGTGCCAGCAGCCCGGGGGCCGGGGAGCTGTTTTTT.

J is TRBJ2-4 and V is TRBV13; TRBD1 is a possible D gene (6 bases). Trimming cost V 6 bases and J 7 bases, with 19 bases left between them. Germline V CDR1 and CDR2: PRHDT, FYEKMQ (reference sequence). The CDR3 has 15 residues. CDR3 sequence reads: CASSSVHTGMNIQYF. DNA of the CDR3: TGTGCCAGCAGTTCCGTTCATACAGGGATGAACATTCAGTACTTC.

The chain combines TRBV10-1 with TRBJ2-2; 10 nucleotides agree with TRBD2. Germline V gene data show CDR1 as WNHNN and CDR2 as SYGVQD (reference sequence). V trimming: 5 bases; J trimming: 2 bases; junction bases outside the gene matches: 5. The CDR3 length is 16 residues. CDR3 in amino acids: CASSPSSGGNTGELFF. As DNA, the CDR3 is TGCGCCAGCAGTCCTTCTAGCGGGGGTAACACCGGGGAGCTGTTTTTT.